This T cell receptor (beta chain) was identified in a study of blood T cell repertoires in COVID-19. With V trimmed by 7 bases and J by 6 bases, 8 bases remained unmatched. The germline V gene has CDR1 MNHEY and CDR2 SVGAGI. CDR3 length: 13 residues. Recruits, aged about 18 to 100 years, lived in some 25 US areas. Per the original methods: Estimates of nucleated cell counts were drawn from the amplification of reference gene primers. Produced via immunoSEQ multiplex PCR; TCRdb's table is partial and in-frame only. V and J calls and clone size are given by that table; D and trimming were obtained from the DNA. The data contain 250,000 to 300,000 clones, approximately 90% of them seen just once; the ten biggest clones take up around 1.1%.

This TCR was sampled from a woman aged 25 to 39 who had recovered from COVID-19. J is TRBJ2-7 and V is TRBV6-5; TRBD1 matches at 8 bases. Material for sequencing was PBMCs or T cells enriched from blood (not recorded which). The CDR3 bases are TGTGCCAGCAATAGGGCAGGGGGCGGCGAGCAGTACTTC. This sequence encodes CASNRAGGGEQYF.